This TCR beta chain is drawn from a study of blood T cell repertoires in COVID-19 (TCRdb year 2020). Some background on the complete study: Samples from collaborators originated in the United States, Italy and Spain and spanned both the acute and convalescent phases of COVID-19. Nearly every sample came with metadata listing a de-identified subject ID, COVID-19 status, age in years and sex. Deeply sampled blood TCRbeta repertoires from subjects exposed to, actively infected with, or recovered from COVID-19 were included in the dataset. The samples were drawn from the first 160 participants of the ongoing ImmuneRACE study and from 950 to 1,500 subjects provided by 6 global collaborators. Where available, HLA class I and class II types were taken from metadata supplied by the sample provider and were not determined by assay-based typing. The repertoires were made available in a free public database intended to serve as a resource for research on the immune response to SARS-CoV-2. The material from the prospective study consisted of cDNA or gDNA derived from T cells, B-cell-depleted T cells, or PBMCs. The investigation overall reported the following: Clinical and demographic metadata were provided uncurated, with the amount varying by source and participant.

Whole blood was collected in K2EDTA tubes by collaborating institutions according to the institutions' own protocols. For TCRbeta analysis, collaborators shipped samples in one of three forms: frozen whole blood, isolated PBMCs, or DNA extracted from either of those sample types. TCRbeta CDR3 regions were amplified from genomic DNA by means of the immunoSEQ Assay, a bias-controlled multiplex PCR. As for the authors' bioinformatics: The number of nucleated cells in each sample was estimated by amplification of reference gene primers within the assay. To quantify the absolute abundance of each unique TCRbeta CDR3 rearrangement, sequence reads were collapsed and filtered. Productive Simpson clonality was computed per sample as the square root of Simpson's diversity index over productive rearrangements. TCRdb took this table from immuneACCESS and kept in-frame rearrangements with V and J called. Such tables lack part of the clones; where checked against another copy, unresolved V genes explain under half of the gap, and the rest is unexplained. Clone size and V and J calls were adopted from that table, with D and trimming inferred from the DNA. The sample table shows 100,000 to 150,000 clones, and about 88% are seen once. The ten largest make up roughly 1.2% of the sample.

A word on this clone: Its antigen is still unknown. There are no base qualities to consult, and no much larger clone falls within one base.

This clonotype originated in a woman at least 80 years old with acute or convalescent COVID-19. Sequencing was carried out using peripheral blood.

The sequence in DNA is TGTGCCAGCAGTCCATACCTAGGAAACATTCAGTACTTC. Its translation reads: CASSPYLGNIQYF. Rearrangement joined TRBV6-6 to TRBJ2-4; the D gene cannot be named for sure. The V end loses 5 bases and the J end loses 6 bases, and a stretch of 11 bases separates them. CDR1 and CDR2, looked up from the germline V gene (reference sequence), are MNHNY and SVGAGI. The CDR3 goes from the cysteine to the phenylalanine over 13 residues. Left in the record is the CDR3 DNA by itself, 39 bases read in frame from the first base.